The 26 T cell receptor beta chains below were found in one sample sequenced in a study of cytomegalovirus exposure and HLA in healthy donors. Amplification used 60 Vbeta primers and 13 Jbeta primers. TCRdb keeps only in-frame clones here, not all; method: immunoSEQ multiplex PCR. The data show about 120,000 clones, with roughly a tenth seen just once and 4.6% held by the top ten. Sequencing used PBMCs. The receptor source for this set is a woman aged 18-29 years in good health and CMV-seropositive.

This clone was picked up a small number of times. The V and J genes are TRBV14 and TRBJ2-7, with D possibly TRBD2 on 6 matching bases. V gave up 4 bases and J gave up 6 bases, with 19 bases separating them. The CDR3 extends over 15 amino acids. Per the germline V gene, CDR1 is SGHDN and CDR2 is FVKESK. The chain's CDR3 is CASSREDFYGTEQYF. CDR3 coding DNA: TGTGCCAGCAGCCGGGAGGACTTTTATGGCACCGAGCAGTACTTC. Full variable domain (missing parts from reference TRBV14 and TRBJ2-7): EAGVTQFPSHSVIEKGQTVTLRCDPISGHDNLYWYRRVMGKEIKFLLHFVKESKQDESGMPNNRFLAERTGGTYSTLKVQPAELEDSGVYFCASSREDFYGTEQYFGPGTRLTVT.

This chain uses TRBV30 with TRBJ1-2, with 7 bases matching TRBD1. The V gene's germline CDR1 is GTSNPN and CDR2 SVGIG (reference sequence). V lost 3 bases and J lost 3; bases outside the gene matches: 7. The CDR3 has 14 amino acids. The CDR3 reads CAWRIRGHDYGYTF. In DNA form, the CDR3 reads TGTGCCTGGAGAATTAGGGGGCACGACTATGGCTACACCTTC.

The chain links TRBV27 to TRBJ2-7; D unclear. The germline V and J ends were trimmed by 1 base and 5 bases, with 21 bases remaining between them. The CDR3 has 17 residues. CDR1 and CDR2 (germline): MNHEY, SMNVEV (reference sequence). The CDR3 region is CASSLLRVPAPIHEQYF. The CDR3 nucleotides are TGTGCCAGCAGTTTATTACGGGTCCCAGCTCCCATCCACGAGCAGTACTTC.

V usage is TRBV5-6 and J usage is TRBJ2-1; 10 bases align to TRBD2. Trimming at V came to 4 bases and at J to 9 bases, leaving 13 bases not matched to a gene. Per the germline V gene, CDR1 is SGHDT and CDR2 is YYEEEE. The CDR3 extends over 16 amino acids. This CDR3 reads CASSGGAGGRGGEQFF. CDR3 sequence (DNA): TGTGCCAGCAGCGGGGGAGCGGGAGGGCGTGGTGGTGAGCAGTTCTTC.

The rearrangement joins TRBV6-6 to TRBJ2-4; 9 bases map to TRBD1. The CDR3 extends over 13 amino acids. Per germline, CDR1 MNHNY and CDR2 SVGAGI (reference sequence). V was pared by 7 bases and J by 8 bases, with 6 bases of the junction left unmatched. CDR3 DNA sequence: TGTGCCAGCACCCTCCGGGACAGGGACATTCAGTACTTC. This gives the protein CASTLRDRDIQYF.

The rearrangement uses TRBV7-9 and TRBJ1-5; D is unclear. Germline V gene lookup returns CDR1 SEHNR and CDR2 FQNEAQ (reference sequence). Trimming shortened V by 1 base and J by 4 bases, and 11 bases separated the two germline ends. The length of the CDR3 is 15 residues. The chain's CDR3 is CASSLGSGFNQPQHF. CDR3 nucleotide sequence: TGTGCCAGCAGCTTAGGGTCCGGGTTTAATCAGCCCCAGCATTTT.

This clone came up a few times. The chain combines TRBV7-9 with TRBJ1-1; tentative D call: TRBD1 (6 bases). V dropped 1 base and J dropped 3 bases, with 15 bases sitting between them. The germline V gene encodes CDR1 SEHNR and CDR2 FQNEAQ (reference sequence). The CDR3 spans 16 residues. The CDR3 nucleotides read TGTGCCAGCAGCTTAGGATTCGGGACACTATACACTGAAGCTTTCTTT. Protein product: CASSLGFGTLYTEAFF. Full variable domain (remainder filled in from reference TRBV7-9 and TRBJ1-1): DTGVSQNPRHKITKRGQNVTFRCDPISEHNRLYWYRQTLGQGPEFLTYFQNEAQLEKSRLLSDRFSAERPKGSFSTLEIQRTEQGDSAMYLCASSLGFGTLYTEAFFGQGTRLTVV.

CDR3 amino acids: CASSEVGGTNEQFF. CDR3 DNA: TGTGCCAGCAGTGAAGTCGGCGGGACCAATGAGCAGTTCTTC. V usage is TRBV6-1 and J usage is TRBJ2-1; D is possibly TRBD2 (6 bases). CDR3 length equals 14 residues. Germline lookup yields CDR1 MNHNS and CDR2 SASEGT. Between the trimmed V and J ends, which lost 1 base and 6 bases, there was a span of 10 bases.

The V call is TRBV11-2, the J call TRBJ1-1; 8 bases line up with TRBD1. The J segment lost 4 bases and the V segment lost 5 bases, leaving 6 bases of the junction unmatched. Germline-derived CDR1 and CDR2 are SGHAT and FQNNGV. CDR3 length: 14 amino acids. The CDR3 loop reads CASSTGQGITEAFF. DNA for the CDR3: TGTGCCAGCAGCACCGGACAGGGTATCACTGAAGCTTTCTTT. The whole variable domain, filled in from reference TRBV11-2 and TRBJ1-1, reads EAGVAQSPRYKIIEKRQSVAFWCNPISGHATLYWYQQILGQGPKLLIQFQNNGVVDDSQLPKDRFSAERLKGVDSTLKIQPAKLEDSAVYLCASSTGQGITEAFFGQGTRLTVV.

The chain joins TRBV30 to TRBJ1-2, with D maybe TRBD1 (6 bases). Germline assignment: CDR1 GTSNPN and CDR2 SVGIG (reference sequence). V gave up 3 bases and J gave up 8 bases, with 22 bases separating them. The CDR3 has 15 amino acids. CDR3 DNA: TGTGCCTGGAGCCTCTTCGGGGGGCACGGGGAGGGCTACACCTTC. As protein: CAWSLFGGHGEGYTF.

The chain carries TRBV10-2 and TRBJ2-4, with 8 bases matching TRBD2. V dropped 7 bases and J dropped 6; count of bases not matched to a gene: 2. The length of the CDR3 is 12 residues. Per germline, CDR1 WSHSY and CDR2 SAAADI. The CDR3 is CASNGGGNIQYF. The CDR3 nucleotides are TGCGCCAGCAACGGGGGGGGAAACATTCAGTACTTC.

This chain uses TRBV5-1 with TRBJ2-1; TRBD1 agrees at 12 bases. CDR1 and CDR2 from the germline V gene are SGHRS and YFSETQ. This CDR3 is built from 14 residues. J lost 7 bases, V lost 6 bases, and 5 bases had no gene match. The CDR3, as DNA: TGCGCCAGCAAGACGGGACAGGGGGCGAATGAGCAGTTCTTC. It specifies CASKTGQGANEQFF.

The sample holds a few counts of this clone. The genes are TRBV11-3 and TRBJ2-2; TRBD2 might be the D (6 bases). Looked up from germline, CDR1 is SGHNT and CDR2 is YENEEA. V was shortened by 4 bases and J by 7 bases, with 16 bases between the two germline ends. The CDR3 contains 15 residues. The CDR3 DNA follows: TGTGCCAGCAGCTATAACGGAGGGCCTGGCGGGGAGCTGTTTTTT. Protein sequence: CASSYNGGPGGELFF.

This clone occurred a few times. The CDR3 nucleotides read TGTGCCTGGGACAGCCGAGTACAACCCCAGCATTTT. It codes for CAWDSRVQPQHF. The chain links TRBV30 to TRBJ1-5; a possible D gene is TRBD1 (5 bases). CDR3 length: 12 amino acids. Trimming took off 5 bases at V and 10 bases at J, with 15 bases between the two ends. Germline values: CDR1 GTSNPN, CDR2 SVGIG (reference sequence). Together with reference TRBV30 and TRBJ1-5, the CDR3 gives the full variable domain: SQTIHQWPATLVQPVGSPLSLECTVEGTSNPNLYWYRQAAGRGLQLLFYSVGIGQISSEVPQNLSASRPQDRQFILSSKKLLLSDSGFYLCAWDSRVQPQHFGDGTRLSIL.

There are a few counts of this clone. The chain is built from TRBV6-5 and TRBJ2-2; tentatively, D is TRBD2 (7 bases). The CDR3 has 15 amino acids. V lost 0 bases to trimming and J lost 7 bases, with 12 bases between them. CDR1 MNHEY and CDR2 SVGAGI come from the germline V gene. This chain's CDR3 is CASSYSFGGHGELFF. In DNA, the CDR3 is TGTGCCAGCAGTTACTCCTTCGGGGGGCACGGGGAGCTGTTTTTT.

This clone has more than one count but fewer than ten. The rearrangement joins TRBV18 to TRBJ2-5; 11 positions agree with TRBD2. CDR3 length equals 16 residues. Trimming cost V 1 base and J 0 bases; bases outside gene matches: 1. The germline V gene encodes CDR1 KGHSH and CDR2 LQKENI. In nucleotides, the CDR3 is TGTGCCAGCTCACCACTGACTAGCGGGGACCAAGAGACCCAGTACTTC. Its translation is CASSPLTSGDQETQYF.

This clone was counted ten times or more. The chain has TRBV10-2 and TRBJ2-3; 8 bases fit TRBD1. Trimming took 6 bases from V and 1 from J; bases not matched to a gene: 3. Germline V gene data show CDR1 as WSHSY and CDR2 as SAAADI. The CDR3 contains 14 residues. Written as DNA, the CDR3 is TGCGCCAGCAGAGACAGGGGACGCACAGATACGCAGTATTTT. The encoded protein is CASRDRGRTDTQYF.

This clone was observed a few times. The CDR3 DNA follows: TGTGCCAGCAGCCAAGGACAGGGGAAATTCGAAGCTTTCTTT. Translated, it gives CASSQGQGKFEAFF. V and J are TRBV7-8 and TRBJ1-1; TRBD1 agrees at 9 bases. The junction had 9 bases not matched to a gene; V was cut back by 5 bases and J by 8 bases. Germline V CDR1 and CDR2: SGHVS, FQNEAQ. The CDR3 covers 14 residues.

The chain couples TRBV4-1 to TRBJ2-7, with no clear D. The V and J ends lost 1 base and 5 bases respectively, with 12 bases between them. This CDR3 region has 14 residues. Germline V gives CDR1 MGHRA, CDR2 YSYEKL. CDR3 residues: CASSQVTLEDEQYF. In DNA form, the CDR3 reads TGCGCCAGCAGCCAAGTGACCCTCGAGGACGAGCAGTACTTC.

This clone has just a few counts. The gene calls are TRBV28 and TRBJ1-2, with D possibly matching TRBD1 (5 bases). Looked up from germline, CDR1 is MDHEN and CDR2 is SYDVKM. The CDR3 covers 13 residues. The V gene lost 7 bases and the J gene lost 2 bases, with 11 bases spanning the gap. The CDR3, as DNA: TGTGCCAGCAAAGGACACCAGAACTATGGCTACACCTTC. This translates into CASKGHQNYGYTF.

In this sample, this clone turned up a few times. The CDR3 region has the DNA TGTGCCAGCAGCTTGTCAACGGGAACGTCCTACGAGCAGTACTTC. Translation gives CASSLSTGTSYEQYF. The J gene is TRBJ2-7, the V gene TRBV7-9; possibly TRBD2 for D (5 bases). The germline gives CDR1 SEHNR, CDR2 FQNEAQ (reference sequence). Between the trimmed V and J ends, which lost 3 bases and 1 base, there was a span of 13 bases. The CDR3 contains 15 residues. The whole variable domain, remainder taken from reference TRBV7-9 and TRBJ2-7, is DTGVSQNPRHKITKRGQNVTFRCDPISEHNRLYWYRQTLGQGPEFLTYFQNEAQLEKSRLLSDRFSAERPKGSFSTLEIQRTEQGDSAMYLCASSLSTGTSYEQYFGPGTRLTVT.

This clone was seen only a few times. The CDR3 spells CAWGQTGYGYTF. The CDR3 nucleotides read TGTGCCTGGGGACAGACCGGGTATGGCTACACCTTC. The chain combines TRBV30 with TRBJ1-2, with D perhaps TRBD1 (6 bases). V lost 5 bases and J lost 5, with 12 bases in between. This CDR3 region has 12 residues. Germline-derived CDR1 and CDR2 are GTSNPN and SVGIG (reference sequence).

This CDR3 reads CSVHRGDTEAFF. The CDR3, as DNA: TGCAGCGTTCATCGGGGGGACACTGAAGCTTTCTTT. The rearrangement uses TRBV29-1 and TRBJ1-1; perhaps TRBD1 as D (5 bases). Germline assignment: CDR1 SQVTM and CDR2 ANQGSEA. This CDR3 contains 12 residues. The ends were cut back, 5 bases at V and 3 bases at J, with 10 bases in the middle.

This rearrangement joins TRBV9 to TRBJ2-1, with D perhaps TRBD2 (6 bases). The CDR3 has 15 residues. V was shortened by 3 bases and J by 10 bases, with 20 bases between the two germline ends. Germline loops: CDR1 SGDLS, CDR2 YYNGEE. CDR3 DNA: TGTGCCAGCAGCGCCACCGGGGGACTGGCCGGGGAGCAGTTCTTC. Its translation: CASSATGGLAGEQFF.

This clone turned up a few times. The chain couples TRBV7-2 to TRBJ2-1, with D unresolved. The CDR3 runs 13 residues. The ends were cut back, 2 bases at V and 12 bases at J, with 14 bases in the middle. Germline assignment: CDR1 SGHTA and CDR2 FQGNSA. The CDR3 DNA is TGTGCCAGCAGCTTAACCCCTCAGGTAGGGCAGTTCTTC. Amino acid sequence: CASSLTPQVGQFF.

This clone was picked up a small number of times. The chain joins TRBV7-9 to TRBJ1-1; 8 positions agree with TRBD1. The CDR3 totals 14 residues. The germline CDR1 and CDR2 sequences are SEHNR and FQNEAQ (reference sequence). The junction had 4 bases not matched to a gene; V was cut back by 2 bases and J by 5 bases. Written as DNA, the CDR3 is TGTGCCAGCAGCTTAAGGGGACAGGTAACTGAAGCTTTCTTT. Its protein is CASSLRGQVTEAFF. Supplemented by reference TRBV7-9 and TRBJ1-1, the full variable domain reads DTGVSQNPRHKITKRGQNVTFRCDPISEHNRLYWYRQTLGQGPEFLTYFQNEAQLEKSRLLSDRFSAERPKGSFSTLEIQRTEQGDSAMYLCASSLRGQVTEAFFGQGTRLTVV.